Presented here are 15 T cell receptor beta chains from one specimen sequenced in a study of siplizumab effects on memory and regulatory T cells. Some clones are missing from TCRdb's copy, which holds only in-frame ones; the method was immunoSEQ multiplex PCR. The sample has several thousand clones, approximately 60% seen once. Input material: effector memory CD8+ T cells sorted from blood. Subset of the sample: unstimulated CD8+ effector memory T cells. The source is a human donor in good health.

This clone has more than one count but fewer than ten. CDR3 in amino acids: CASSFGGGLGNQPQHF. CDR3 sequence (DNA): TGTGCCAGCAGTTTTGGGGGGGGCTTAGGGAATCAGCCCCAGCATTTT. The V and J genes are TRBV27 and TRBJ1-5, with D perhaps matching TRBD1 (6 bases). The CDR3 has 16 residues. The germline V and J ends were trimmed by 3 bases and 4 bases, with 16 bases remaining between them. The germline V gene encodes CDR1 MNHEY and CDR2 SMNVEV (reference sequence).

V usage is TRBV5-6 and J usage is TRBJ1-4, with no clear D. CDR1 and CDR2 (germline): SGHDT, YYEEEE. V gave up 4 bases and J gave up 4 bases, with 11 bases separating them. The CDR3 is 14 amino acids. CDR3 sequence reads: CASSPGADNEKLFF. The CDR3 nucleotides read TGTGCCAGCAGCCCGGGTGCTGATAATGAAAAACTGTTTTTT.

About this clone: The same CDR3 can be traced to other DNA sequences in this sample. V usage is TRBV10-3 and J usage is TRBJ1-2; D call uncertain. This CDR3 is built from 13 residues. Germline CDR1 is ENHRY and CDR2 is SYGVKD. The germline V and J ends were trimmed by 2 bases and 4 bases, with 8 bases remaining between them. The CDR3 nucleotides read TGTGCCATCAGTGAGCTTCAGAGCTATGGCTACACCTTC. It specifies CAISELQSYGYTF.

The genes are TRBV6-1 and TRBJ2-5, with a weak D call TRBD2 (6 bases). Germline V gives CDR1 MNHNS, CDR2 SASEGT. CDR3 length equals 14 residues. Trimming shortened V by 4 bases and J by 5 bases, and 14 bases separated the two germline ends. DNA for the CDR3: TGTGCCAGCAGTGTTTTGGGGACTGGGGAGACCCAGTACTTC. This codes for CASSVLGTGETQYF.

The V gene is TRBV4-3, the J gene TRBJ1-2, with TRBD1 as a possible D gene (6 bases). The V and J ends lost 0 bases and 3 bases respectively, with 14 bases between them. Germline CDR1 is LGHNA and CDR2 is YSLEER. This CDR3 has 16 residues. The DNA for the CDR3 is TGCGCCAGCAGCCAAGAATTAGACAGGATGCACTATGGCTACACCTTC. It specifies CASSQELDRMHYGYTF.

This clone was seen only a few times. V is TRBV9 and J is TRBJ1-4; 10 positions match TRBD1. Trimming took 4 bases from V and 5 from J; bases not matched to a gene: 2. Germline CDR1 reads SGDLS; CDR2 reads YYNGEE. This CDR3 is 14 amino acids long. This chain's CDR3 is CASSMTGGNEKLFF. CDR3 bases: TGTGCCAGCAGCATGACAGGGGGCAATGAAAAACTGTTTTTT.

The sample holds a few counts of this clone. The chain is built from TRBV15 and TRBJ1-4, with 8 bases fitting TRBD1. V trimming: 3 bases; J trimming: 4 bases; junction bases outside the gene matches: 4. CDR3 size: 15 residues. Germline CDR1 and CDR2: LNHNV and YYDKDF (reference sequence). CDR3 region: CATSSETGGNEKLFF. For the CDR3, the DNA is TGTGCCACCAGCAGCGAAACAGGGGGTAATGAAAAACTGTTTTTT.

This clone is a singleton in its sample. V gene TRBV4-2 combines with J gene TRBJ2-1, with a tentative D call TRBD2 (7 bases). CDR3 length equals 14 residues. Germline loops: CDR1 LGHNA, CDR2 YNFKEQ. Trimming cost V 6 bases and J 9 bases, with 18 bases left between them. For the CDR3, the DNA is TGTGCCAGCAGGGTCGAGGGGGGAGGGGGTGAGCAGTTCTTC. This encodes CASRVEGGGGEQFF.

This clone was detected only once. One junction end does not reproduce the germline sequence, and a read error may be involved. The genes are TRBV9 and TRBJ2-3, with TRBD2 matching over 9 bases. The CDR3 runs to 15 residues. Germline values: CDR1 SGDLS, CDR2 YYNGEE. In DNA form, the CDR3 reads TGTGCCAGCAGCGTAGGTGGGACTAGCAGAGATACGCAGTATTTT. This gives the protein CASSVGGTSRDTQYF.

J is TRBJ2-2 and V is TRBV2; D perhaps matches TRBD1 (6 bases). Trimming removed 7 bases from V and 4 bases from J, with 13 bases in between. Germline CDR1 is SNHLY and CDR2 is FYNNEI. There are 14 residues in the CDR3. The DNA of the CDR3 is TGTGCCAGCACCCTACAGGGTAGCACCGGGGAGCTGTTTTTT. Its translation is CASTLQGSTGELFF.

This rearrangement joins TRBV7-3 to TRBJ2-3; D possibly uses TRBD1 or TRBD2 (5 bases each). Germline V lookup: CDR1 SGHTA, CDR2 FQGTGA. The CDR3 consists of 13 residues. V was clipped by 8 bases and J by 2 bases, with 11 bases between them. The CDR3 nucleotides read TGTGCCAGCGGGAGTGGGACCACAGATACGCAGTATTTT. Protein sequence: CASGSGTTDTQYF.

This chain links TRBV4-1 with TRBJ2-2, with D unresolved. V lost 3 bases and J 0 bases, leaving 2 bases between the germline ends. The CDR3 runs 13 residues. Germline CDR1 is MGHRA and CDR2 is YSYEKL. CDR3 amino acids: CASSHSNTGELFF. In DNA form, the CDR3 reads TGCGCCAGCAGCCACTCGAACACCGGGGAGCTGTTTTTT.

The chain links TRBV5-6 to TRBJ2-7, with D possibly matching TRBD1 (5 bases). The germline CDR1 and CDR2 sequences are SGHDT and YYEEEE. The CDR3 runs to 14 residues. V was pared by 2 bases and J by 4 bases, with 13 bases between. The DNA for the CDR3 is TGTGCCAGCAGCTTATTCACAAACAGGTACGAGCAGTACTTC. This sequence encodes CASSLFTNRYEQYF.

The chain recombines TRBV5-4 with TRBJ2-1; D gene unclear. CDR3 length: 12 residues. The germline V gene has CDR1 SGHNT and CDR2 YYREEE (reference sequence). V was clipped by 1 base and J by 5 bases, with 4 bases between them. This chain's CDR3 is CASSLNHNEQFF. CDR3 nucleotides: TGTGCCAGCAGCTTGAACCACAATGAGCAGTTCTTC.

This clone is judged medium-sized. This chain links TRBV4-1 with TRBJ1-1; D is uncertain. The germline CDR1 and CDR2 sequences are MGHRA and YSYEKL. Trimming shortened V by 3 bases and J by 1 base, and 12 bases separated the two germline ends. There are 15 residues in the CDR3. This CDR3 is CASSQAPNQNTEAFF. CDR3 in DNA: TGCGCCAGCAGCCAGGCTCCTAATCAGAACACTGAAGCTTTCTTT.